A selection of T cell receptor beta chains follows, all from one sample in a study of T-cell memory formation after mild COVID-19. TCRdb recomputed calls from the 5' RACE reads with MiXCR, one row per CDR3 protein. Among about 360,000 distinct CDR3 sequences listed, approximately 15% were seen once. Sequenced: PBMCs or a T cell subset sorted from them (not recorded which). The receptor source for this set is a young man who had mild COVID-19 (a few samples of this study predate the infection). Cell type and time point are not known. The CDR3 runs from the conserved cysteine through the conserved F or W. The D gene is left open where the match is weak. Not all rows give a size; the values are once, few, many and, for expanded clones, a class.

clone_size	v_call	j_call	d_call	cdr3_nt	cdr3_aa
NA	TRBV9	TRBJ2-3	TRBD2	TGTGCCAGCAGCGTATGCCTAGCGGGTTACACAGATACGCAGTATTTT	CASSVCLAGYTDTQYF
NA	TRBV25-1	TRBJ2-1	TRBD1	TGTGCCAGCAGTGAGGGACAGGGGTTTTTCGATGAGCAGTTCTTC	CASSEGQGFFDEQFF
NA	TRBV2	TRBJ2-1	NA	TGTGCCAGCAGTGAAGCTGGGTACAAGAGCTCCTACAATGAGCAGTTCTTC	CASSEAGYKSSYNEQFF
many	TRBV20-1	TRBJ1-5	NA	TGCAGTGCCAGGGACGTCGTCGAGCCCCAGCATTTT	CSARDVVEPQHF
NA	TRBV19	TRBJ2-6	NA	TGTGCCAGTAGTATCACCAGCTCTGGGGCCAACGTCCTGACTTTC	CASSITSSGANVLTF
NA	TRBV9	TRBJ2-3	TRBD2	TGTGCCAGCAGCGTAGGATCTAGCGGGGTCCCGACAGATACGCAGTATTTT	CASSVGSSGVPTDTQYF
NA	TRBV11-2	TRBJ2-7	NA	TGTGCCAGCAGCTTACTAGCGCTCGAGCAGTACTTC	CASSLLALEQYF
NA	TRBV19	TRBJ1-1	TRBD1	TGTGCCAGTAGACAGGGGAGGACTGAAGCTTTCTTT	CASRQGRTEAFF
NA	TRBV6-2/TRBV6-3	TRBJ1-1	NA	TGTGCCAGCAGTCCGGCATCGAGGGTTGGAACTGAAGCTTTCTTT	CASSPASRVGTEAFF
few	TRBV5-8	TRBJ2-7	NA	TGTGCCAGCAGCTTGGCCCTTCAGGTCGAGCAGTACTTC	CASSLALQVEQYF
few	TRBV2	TRBJ2-1	NA	TGTGCCAGCAGTGGCCGGGGACGATACAATGAGCAGTTCTTC	CASSGRGRYNEQFF
few	TRBV2	TRBJ2-4	NA	TGTGCCAGCACCGAAGGGTCGATAGCCAAAAACATTCAGTACTTC	CASTEGSIAKNIQYF
NA	TRBV6-5	TRBJ2-1	NA	TGTGCCAGCAGTTACTTGGGGGTACCGTTCTTC	CASSYLGVPFF
NA	TRBV2	TRBJ2-1	NA	TGTGCCAGCAGTGTGGGACAGCGGGAGTTCTTC	CASSVGQREFF
NA	TRBV4-1	TRBJ2-1	TRBD2	TGCGCCAGCAGCCAAGATTTCGTGGGCGGGGGCTCCTACAATGAGCAGTTCTTC	CASSQDFVGGGSYNEQFF